This TCR beta chain stems from a study of control samples from healthy donors and cancer patients. The assay was immunoSEQ multiplex PCR, and TCRdb's table has in-frame clones only and misses some. The sample lists 100,000 or so clones, around 80% occurring once. The germline CDR1 and CDR2 sequences are DFQATT and SNEGSKA (reference sequence). V shed 3 bases and J shed 6 bases, with 11 bases lying between them. The CDR3 extends over 13 amino acids. The chain has TRBV20-1 and TRBJ1-4; D ambiguous. The clonotype comes from a woman aged 60 to 75 in good health. Sequencing was carried out using blood. CDR3 amino acids: CSASGRNYEKLFF. As DNA, the CDR3 is TGCAGTGCTAGTGGCAGGAACTATGAAAAACTGTTTTTT.